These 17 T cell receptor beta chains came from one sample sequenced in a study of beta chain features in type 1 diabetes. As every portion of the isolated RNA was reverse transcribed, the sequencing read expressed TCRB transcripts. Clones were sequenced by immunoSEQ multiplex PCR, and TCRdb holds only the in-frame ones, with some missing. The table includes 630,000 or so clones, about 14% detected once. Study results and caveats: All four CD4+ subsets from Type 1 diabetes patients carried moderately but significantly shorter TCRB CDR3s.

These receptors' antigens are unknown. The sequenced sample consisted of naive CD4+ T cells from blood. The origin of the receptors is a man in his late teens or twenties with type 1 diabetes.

CDR3 sequence (DNA): TGTGCCAGCAGCTCCGGTGGGGAGCTGTTTTTT. Translation: CASSSGGELFF. The chain joins TRBV7-3 to TRBJ2-2; D unclear. Germline loops: CDR1 SGHTA, CDR2 FQGTGA. V lost 4 bases and J 8 bases, leaving 5 bases between the germline ends. This CDR3 comprises 11 residues.

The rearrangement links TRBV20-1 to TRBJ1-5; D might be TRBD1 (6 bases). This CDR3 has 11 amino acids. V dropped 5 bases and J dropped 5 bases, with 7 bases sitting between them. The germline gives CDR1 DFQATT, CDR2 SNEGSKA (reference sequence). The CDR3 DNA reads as TGCAGTGCTTCAGGGGATCAGCCCCAGCATTTT. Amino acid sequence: CSASGDQPQHF.

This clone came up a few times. The CDR3 spells CASSSQRTGELFF. In nucleotides, the CDR3 is TGTGCCAGCTCCTCGCAGCGCACCGGGGAGCTGTTTTTT. The genes are TRBV7-2 and TRBJ2-2; the D is unclear. The V and J ends lost 8 bases and 4 bases respectively, with 11 bases between them. The CDR3 contains 13 residues. Germline values: CDR1 SGHTA, CDR2 FQGNSA.

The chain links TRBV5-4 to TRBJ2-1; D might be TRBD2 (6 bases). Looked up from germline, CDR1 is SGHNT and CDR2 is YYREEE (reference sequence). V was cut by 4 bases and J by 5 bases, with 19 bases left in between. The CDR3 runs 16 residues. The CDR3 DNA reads TGTGCCAGCAGCACCGGAGGGCCCAAATACAACAATGAGCAGTTCTTC. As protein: CASSTGGPKYNNEQFF. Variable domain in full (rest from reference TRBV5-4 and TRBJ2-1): ETGVTQSPTHLIKTRGQQVTLRCSSQSGHNTVSWYQQALGQGPQFIFQYYREEENGRGNFPPRFSGLQFPNYSSELNVNALELDDSALYLCASSTGGPKYNNEQFFGPGTRLTVL.

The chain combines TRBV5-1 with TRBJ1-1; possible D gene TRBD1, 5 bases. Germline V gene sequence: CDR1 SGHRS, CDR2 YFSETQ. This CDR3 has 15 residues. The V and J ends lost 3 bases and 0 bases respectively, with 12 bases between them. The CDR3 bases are TGCGCCAGCAGCTGGGGCAGATCCATGAACACTGAAGCTTTCTTT. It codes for CASSWGRSMNTEAFF.

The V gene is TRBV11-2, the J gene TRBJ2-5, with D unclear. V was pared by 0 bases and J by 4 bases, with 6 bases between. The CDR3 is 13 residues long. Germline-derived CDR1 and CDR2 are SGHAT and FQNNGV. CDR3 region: CASSLESLETQYF. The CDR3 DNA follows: TGTGCCAGCAGCTTAGAGAGCCTAGAGACCCAGTACTTC.

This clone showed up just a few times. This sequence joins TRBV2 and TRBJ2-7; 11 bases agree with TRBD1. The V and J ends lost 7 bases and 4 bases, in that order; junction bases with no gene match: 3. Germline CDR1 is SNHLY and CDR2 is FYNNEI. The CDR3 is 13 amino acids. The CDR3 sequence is CASTGTGGYEQYF. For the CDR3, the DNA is TGTGCCAGCACCGGGACAGGGGGATACGAGCAGTACTTC.

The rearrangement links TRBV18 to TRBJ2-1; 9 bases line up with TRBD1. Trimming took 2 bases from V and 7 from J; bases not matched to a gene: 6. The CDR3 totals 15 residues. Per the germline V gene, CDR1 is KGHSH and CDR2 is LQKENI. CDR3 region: CASSPRPDRGNEQFF. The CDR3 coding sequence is TGTGCCAGCTCACCAAGGCCAGACAGGGGGAATGAGCAGTTCTTC. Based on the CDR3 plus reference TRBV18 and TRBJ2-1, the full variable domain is NAGVMQNPRHLVRRRGQEARLRCSPMKGHSHVYWYRQLPEEGLKFMVYLQKENIIDESGMPKERFSAEFPKEGPSILRIQQVVRGDSAAYFCASSPRPDRGNEQFFGPGTRLTVL.

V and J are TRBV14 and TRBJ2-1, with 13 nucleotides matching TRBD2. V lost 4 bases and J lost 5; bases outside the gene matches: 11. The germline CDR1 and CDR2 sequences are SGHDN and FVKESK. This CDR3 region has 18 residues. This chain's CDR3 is CASSRTSGGALAHNEQFF. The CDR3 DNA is TGTGCCAGCAGCCGTACTAGCGGGGGGGCCCTAGCCCACAATGAGCAGTTCTTC. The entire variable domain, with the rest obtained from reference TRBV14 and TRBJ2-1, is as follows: EAGVTQFPSHSVIEKGQTVTLRCDPISGHDNLYWYRRVMGKEIKFLLHFVKESKQDESGMPNNRFLAERTGGTYSTLKVQPAELEDSGVYFCASSRTSGGALAHNEQFFGPGTRLTVL.

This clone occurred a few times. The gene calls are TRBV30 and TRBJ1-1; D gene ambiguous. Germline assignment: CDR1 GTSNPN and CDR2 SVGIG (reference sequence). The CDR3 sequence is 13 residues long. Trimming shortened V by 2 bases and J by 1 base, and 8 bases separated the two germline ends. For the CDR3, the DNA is TGTGCCTGGAGTCTAGTATCGAACACTGAAGCTTTCTTT. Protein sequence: CAWSLVSNTEAFF.

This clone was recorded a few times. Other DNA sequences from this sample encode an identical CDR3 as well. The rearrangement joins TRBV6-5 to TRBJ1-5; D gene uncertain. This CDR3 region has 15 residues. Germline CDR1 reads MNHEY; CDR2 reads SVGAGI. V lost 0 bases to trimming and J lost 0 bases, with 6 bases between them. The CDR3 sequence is CASSYSIGSNQPQHF. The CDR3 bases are TGTGCCAGCAGTTACTCGATCGGTAGCAATCAGCCCCAGCATTTT.

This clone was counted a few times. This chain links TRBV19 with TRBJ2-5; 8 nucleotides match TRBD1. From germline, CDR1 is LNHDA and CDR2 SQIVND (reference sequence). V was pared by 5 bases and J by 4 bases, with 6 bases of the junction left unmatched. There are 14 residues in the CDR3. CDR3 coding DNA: TGTGCCAGTAGTGGAACAGGGGGTCCAGAGACCCAGTACTTC. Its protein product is CASSGTGGPETQYF.

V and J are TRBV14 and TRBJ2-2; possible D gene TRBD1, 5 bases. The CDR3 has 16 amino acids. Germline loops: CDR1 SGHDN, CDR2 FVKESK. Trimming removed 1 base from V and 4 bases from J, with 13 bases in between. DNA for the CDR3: TGTGCCAGCAGCCAAGGCAGGTCTCAGGGCACCGGGGAGCTGTTTTTT. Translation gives CASSQGRSQGTGELFF.

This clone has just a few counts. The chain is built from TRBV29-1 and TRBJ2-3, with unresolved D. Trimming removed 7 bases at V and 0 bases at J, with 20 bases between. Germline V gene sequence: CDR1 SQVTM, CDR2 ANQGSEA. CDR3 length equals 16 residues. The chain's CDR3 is CSATETRRISTDTQYF. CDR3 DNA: TGCAGCGCCACGGAGACCCGGCGGATAAGCACAGATACGCAGTATTTT.

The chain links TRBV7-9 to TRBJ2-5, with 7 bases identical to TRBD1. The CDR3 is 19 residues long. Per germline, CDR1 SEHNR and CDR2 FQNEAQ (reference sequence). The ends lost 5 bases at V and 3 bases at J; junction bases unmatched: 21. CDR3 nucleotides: TGTGCCAGCAGCCCGGCCGGGCGAAGACAGGGCGGTCTGGAAGAGACCCAGTACTTC. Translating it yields CASSPAGRRQGGLEETQYF.

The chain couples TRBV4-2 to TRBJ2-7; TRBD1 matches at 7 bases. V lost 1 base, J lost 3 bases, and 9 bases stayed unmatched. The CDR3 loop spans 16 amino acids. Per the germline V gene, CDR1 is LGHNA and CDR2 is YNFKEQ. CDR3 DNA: TGTGCCAGCAGCCAAGCCGGTGGGACAGTAGACTACGAGCAGTACTTC. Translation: CASSQAGGTVDYEQYF.

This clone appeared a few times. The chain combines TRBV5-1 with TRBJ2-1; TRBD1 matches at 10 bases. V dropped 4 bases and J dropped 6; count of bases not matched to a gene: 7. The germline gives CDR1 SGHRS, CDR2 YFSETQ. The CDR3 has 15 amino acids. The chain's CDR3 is CASSQGTGAFNEQFF. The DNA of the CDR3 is TGCGCCAGCAGCCAGGGGACAGGGGCTTTCAATGAGCAGTTCTTC.